Listed below are T cell receptor beta chains from one sample, sequenced in a study of STAT5B mutations in CD4+ large granular lymphocyte leukemia. Only in-frame clones appear in the TCRdb table, and some are missing; sequencing was by immunoSEQ multiplex PCR. The sample gives some 30,000 clones, 55% to 80% of which show up once; about 1.8% is in the top ten. The source material was CD4+ T cells from blood buffy coats. These receptor sequences come from a human donor in good health. Each CDR3 is given with its conserved first and last residue. Fields, in order: J gene, V gene, CDR3 protein.

>TRBJ2-1|TRBV6-6
CASRPTWAGGNEQFF
>TRBJ1-5|TRBV5-8
CASSIPEQPQHF
>TRBJ1-1|TRBV2
CASSEEGSTIEAFF
>TRBJ1-3|TRBV18
CASSFGQDRFGNTIYF
>TRBJ1-5|TRBV2
CASTTLQNQPQHF
>TRBJ1-1|TRBV2
CASNLQMNTEAFF
>TRBJ2-1|TRBV19
CASSIGSSQKGYNEQFF
>TRBJ2-1|TRBV27
CASSLSAGPMEQFF
>TRBJ2-7|TRBV10-3
CAIMVGRAGEQYF
>TRBJ1-5|TRBV19
CASSIMDNSNQPQHF
>TRBJ1-3|TRBV6-1
CARKTGVGKAIYF
>TRBJ2-1|TRBV19
CASSTGTSGGRFF
>TRBJ2-1|TRBV13
CASSLGGNLIINEQFF
>TRBJ1-1|TRBV25-1
CASSGGLNTEAFF
>TRBJ1-3|TRBV18
CASSPPGQVNGGNTIYF
>TRBJ2-1|TRBV10-3
CAISGGTVRRNEQFF
>TRBJ1-1|TRBV10-2
CASTYSMNTEAFF
>TRBJ1-1|TRBV7-3
CASSLGPGRLGEAFF
>TRBJ2-1|TRBV2
CASRGLSSYNEQFF
>TRBJ1-6|TRBV19
CASSFLQGDGSPLHF
>TRBJ1-4|TRBV5-5
CASSLMGNEKLFF
>TRBJ1-1|TRBV5-1
CASSLGKTGVNTEAFF
>TRBJ2-1|TRBV5-1
CASSLVDEQFF
>TRBJ2-3|TRBV7-2
CASSLRLAGSTDTQYF
>TRBJ2-3|TRBV5-1
CASRRRVGADTQYF
>TRBJ2-5|TRBV5-1
CASSPDREFQETQYF
>TRBJ1-6|TRBV7-2
CASSSRTGDTNSPLHF
>TRBJ1-1|TRBV18
CASSLTSSTNTEAFF
>TRBJ2-1|TRBV27
CASTRGGPNEQFF
>TRBJ2-5|TRBV14
CASSTGVLAGVKETQYF
>TRBJ2-3|TRBV6-5
CASIYVGLSDTQYF
>TRBJ2-1|TRBV7-2
CASSLRDRGNEQFF
>TRBJ1-1|TRBV7-9
CASSFDRVNTEAFF
>TRBJ1-5|TRBV4-1
CASSQEGSHSNQPQHF
>TRBJ1-4|TRBV10-3
CAVGPNGANEKLFF